What follows describes a single T cell receptor (beta chain). Original analysis: Reference gene primer amplification gave estimated nucleated cell counts. The assay was immunoSEQ multiplex PCR, and TCRdb's table has in-frame clones only and misses some. V and J calls and clone size follow that table, whereas D and trimming were derived from the DNA. This sample carries just under 150,000 clones, 70% to 90% of them seen once, and the ten largest clones take roughly 2.6%. The sample comes from a study of blood T cell repertoires in COVID-19. Germline values: CDR1 MGHRA, CDR2 YSYEKL. The CDR3 sequence is 15 residues long. Trimming at V came to 3 bases and at J to 6 bases, leaving 7 bases not matched to a gene.

The V call is TRBV4-1, the J call TRBJ1-5; TRBD1 aligns across 8 bases. The sequenced material came from peripheral blood. The TCR originated in a human donor with acute or convalescent COVID-19. The donor label of this sample is uncertain. CDR3 coding DNA: TGCGCCAGCAGCCACCTACAGGGGGATGTTCAGCCCCAGCATTTT. Its protein is CASSHLQGDVQPQHF.